The 20 T cell receptor beta chains given below trace back to one sample, sequenced in a study of T cell repertoires in cytomegalovirus infection. From the reads, TCRdb called clonotypes with MiXCR, one entry per CDR3 protein. The table lists a few hundred thousand distinct CDR3 sequences, roughly an eighth of them singletons. Input material: PBMCs. The receptors were gathered from a human donor in good health (CMV status not recorded). Some clones in this sample may be carry-over from other donors' samples.

The table lists this clonotype with many counts. The chain links TRBV12-3 or TRBV12-4 to TRBJ1-1; D uncertain. The CDR3 is made up of 12 amino acids. Trimming left V 9 bases short and J 1 base short, with 9 bases between. CDR3 coding DNA: TGTGCCAGTGGGAGGGAGAACACTGAAGCTTTCTTT. Its protein product is CASGRENTEAFF.

V gene TRBV29-1 combines with J gene TRBJ2-7, with TRBD2 as a possible D gene (6 bases). In germline, CDR1 is SQVTM, CDR2 ANQGSEA. This CDR3 has 17 amino acids. The CDR3 region has the DNA TGCAGTACCATGGGGGACCCTAGCGCGCCTACCACCTACGAGCAGTACTTC. It codes for CSTMGDPSAPTTYEQYF.

This clonotype was observed a handful of times. The chain has TRBV10-3 and TRBJ2-1; 8 bases line up with TRBD2. Trimming removed 3 bases from V and 1 base from J; junction bases left unmatched: 8. This CDR3 has 17 residues. The germline V gene has CDR1 ENHRY and CDR2 SYGVKD. CDR3 sequence (DNA): TGTGCCATCAGTGATGCCCAGCGGGGGATGTCCTACAATGAGCAGTTCTTC. It encodes CAISDAQRGMSYNEQFF.

This clonotype was seen a handful of times. V is TRBV15 and J is TRBJ1-2; D uncertain. Per the germline V gene, CDR1 is LNHNV and CDR2 is YYDKDF (reference sequence). V was clipped by 0 bases and J by 4 bases, with 3 bases between them. The CDR3 spans 12 residues. The CDR3 spells CATSRDLYGYTF. DNA for the CDR3: TGTGCCACCAGCAGAGATCTCTATGGCTACACCTTC.

This clonotype was seen a few times. The V gene is TRBV6-6, the J gene TRBJ2-2, with 7 bases lining up with TRBD2. This CDR3 contains 14 residues. The V segment lost 6 bases and the J segment 6 bases; nucleotides outside the gene matches: 7. In germline, CDR1 is MNHNY, CDR2 SVGAGI (reference sequence). The DNA for the CDR3 is TGTGCCAGCAGAGGGCGGGAGAAGGCCGGGGAGCTGTTTTTT. It translates to CASRGREKAGELFF.

This clonotype was counted only a few times. The V call is TRBV6-2 or TRBV6-3, the J call TRBJ1-1; D remains ambiguous. The CDR3 loop spans 15 amino acids. The germline gives CDR1 MNHEY, CDR2 SVGEGT. V was shortened by 5 bases and J by 0 bases, with 13 bases between the two germline ends. The CDR3 loop reads CASSDQDLLNTEAFF. The CDR3 nucleotides read TGTGCCAGCAGTGATCAGGACCTGTTGAACACTGAAGCTTTCTTT.

This clonotype appeared a few times. The chain employs TRBV20-1 and TRBJ2-3; D ambiguous. The germline V gene encodes CDR1 DFQATT and CDR2 SNEGSKA (reference sequence). This CDR3 contains 13 residues. Trimming removed 4 bases at V and 3 bases at J, with 11 bases between. The CDR3 sequence: CSAKFPWTDTQYF. CDR3 coding DNA: TGCAGTGCTAAGTTCCCTTGGACAGATACGCAGTATTTT.

This clonotype was detected ten times or more. The chain uses TRBV19 and TRBJ1-1; D might be TRBD1 (5 bases). There are 13 residues in the CDR3. V was cut by 4 bases and J by 11 bases, with 17 bases left in between. The germline gives CDR1 LNHDA, CDR2 SQIVND (reference sequence). The chain's CDR3 is CASSTRDLIEAFF. The CDR3 coding sequence is TGTGCCAGTAGTACCAGGGACCTAATCGAGGCTTTCTTT.

This clonotype was detected a few times. V usage is TRBV28 and J usage is TRBJ2-1; 7 bases align to TRBD2. The CDR3 covers 15 residues. V gave up 5 bases and J gave up 6 bases; unmatched junction bases: 10. Germline CDR1 is MDHEN and CDR2 is SYDVKM. CDR3 sequence (DNA): TGTGCCAGCAGTACCCCAGCGGGATTGAGCAATGAGCAGTTCTTC. It translates to CASSTPAGLSNEQFF.

The chain joins TRBV11-2 to TRBJ2-5; perhaps TRBD2 as D (5 bases). Germline CDR1 SGHAT, CDR2 FQNNGV. The CDR3 covers 15 residues. V lost 2 bases and J lost 2, with 12 bases in between. Here the CDR3 DNA reads TGTGCCAGCAGCTTATTCGCGGGCAGGCAAGAGACCCAGTACTTC. This encodes CASSLFAGRQETQYF.

This clonotype was seen many times. The chain employs TRBV7-6 and TRBJ1-1; unclear D gene. Trimming shortened V by 6 bases and J by 1 base, and 6 bases separated the two germline ends. The CDR3 loop spans 12 amino acids. From germline, CDR1 is SGHVS and CDR2 FNYEAQ. CDR3 amino acids: CASSPQNTEAFF. CDR3 nucleotides: TGTGCCAGCAGTCCCCAGAACACTGAAGCTTTCTTT.

This clonotype was picked up a small number of times. One end of the junction is discordant with germline, which a read error may explain. The genes are TRBV6-1 and TRBJ1-1; D is possibly TRBD1 (6 bases). This CDR3 is 11 amino acids long. In germline, CDR1 is MNHNS, CDR2 SASEGT. This chain's CDR3 is CRAGANTEAFF. For the CDR3, the DNA is TGCCGGGCGGGGGCGAACACTGAAGCTTTCTTT.

This clonotype was counted ten times or more. The chain employs TRBV20-1 and TRBJ1-1, with 7 bases aligning to TRBD1. The CDR3 consists of 14 residues. Germline-derived CDR1 and CDR2 are DFQATT and SNEGSKA (reference sequence). V gave up 6 bases and J gave up 0 bases; unmatched junction bases: 7. CDR3 amino acids: CSAPPGGVNTEAFF. Written as DNA, the CDR3 is TGCAGTGCCCCCCCAGGGGGGGTGAACACTGAAGCTTTCTTT.

This clonotype was counted ten times or more. This chain joins TRBV7-8 and TRBJ2-3, with a possible D match to TRBD1 (6 bases). CDR3 length equals 16 residues. Trimming stripped 2 bases from V and 2 bases from J, with 14 bases between. Looked up from germline, CDR1 is SGHVS and CDR2 is FQNEAQ. The CDR3 DNA is TGTGCCAGCAGCTTATCACAGGGAGTTTCCACAGATACGCAGTATTTT. This gives the protein CASSLSQGVSTDTQYF.

This clonotype appeared many times. The chain couples TRBV7-8 to TRBJ2-6, with D perhaps TRBD2 (5 bases). V was clipped by 4 bases and J by 4 bases, with 17 bases between them. CDR1 and CDR2 (germline): SGHVS, FQNEAQ. The CDR3 has 17 residues. As DNA, the CDR3 is TGTGCCAGCAGCTCCTTGGACGGACTTCTCGGGGCCAACGTCCTGACTTTC. Its protein is CASSSLDGLLGANVLTF.

This clonotype has at least ten counts. The chain combines TRBV6-1 with TRBJ2-1, with 8 bases fitting TRBD2. V lost 5 bases and J lost 9; bases outside the gene matches: 6. Germline CDR1 MNHNS, CDR2 SASEGT. The CDR3 spans 13 residues. The chain's CDR3 is CASSSLREGEQFF. As DNA, the CDR3 is TGTGCCAGCAGTTCTCTCCGGGAGGGTGAGCAGTTCTTC.

This clonotype was recorded at least ten times. The genes are TRBV6-5 and TRBJ1-2; 8 nucleotides agree with TRBD1. The CDR3 is made up of 14 amino acids. Germline trimming cut 6 bases from V and 1 base from J; bases unmatched to any gene: 4. CDR1 and CDR2 (germline): MNHEY, SVGAGI. CDR3 bases: TGTGCCAGCAGACTGGGACAGGTTAACTATGGCTACACCTTC. Amino acid sequence: CASRLGQVNYGYTF.

This clonotype was seen a handful of times. Here the CDR3 DNA reads TGTGCCAGTAGTATAGATACCCTCACTTTAGCAGGGCAGTTCTTC. Residues: CASSIDTLTLAGQFF. The chain carries TRBV19 and TRBJ2-1; D gene unclear. V lost 0 bases, J lost 12 bases, and 18 bases lay in between. CDR3 length: 15 amino acids. The germline CDR1 and CDR2 sequences are LNHDA and SQIVND (reference sequence).

A few counts support this clonotype. The gene calls are TRBV24-1 and TRBJ1-5, with TRBD1 identical over 7 bases. J was trimmed by 2 bases and V by 0 bases; bases with no gene match: 6. The CDR3 consists of 17 residues. Germline V lookup: CDR1 KGHDR, CDR2 SFDVKD. The DNA for the CDR3 is TGTGCCACCAGTGATTTGGCCGACAGGGAGCGCAATCAGCCCCAGCATTTT. Its translation: CATSDLADRERNQPQHF.

This clonotype appeared many times. The chain joins TRBV7-2 to TRBJ2-7; D possibly corresponds to TRBD2 (5 bases). Germline V gene data show CDR1 as SGHTA and CDR2 as FQGNSA. The CDR3 consists of 13 residues. V shed 3 bases and J shed 2 bases, with 8 bases lying between them. CDR3 coding DNA: TGTGCCAGCAGCTTGCCGGGGACCTACGAGCAGTACTTC. Translating it yields CASSLPGTYEQYF. Supplemented by reference TRBV7-2 and TRBJ2-7, the full variable domain reads GAGVSQSPSNKVTEKGKDVELRCDPISGHTALYWYRQSLGQGLEFLIYFQGNSAPDKSGLPSDRFSAERTGGSVSTLTIQRTQQEDSAVYLCASSLPGTYEQYFGPGTRLTVT.